The 29 T cell receptor beta chains presented below share a single source sample, sequenced in a study of technical replicates of blood from several donors (dated by TCRdb to about 2017). Library preparation used the immunoSEQ multiplex PCR assay. Here the immuneACCESS table is served through TCRdb, limited to in-frame sequences with V and J called. Missing clones are a known gap in these copies; in checked studies unresolved V genes cover under half, and the rest lacks a known reason. For this sample the table gives tens of thousands of clones, of which roughly 90% were detected only once. The ten largest make up 4.5% to 5% of the sample. Sequencing used PBMCs. Receptor source: a human donor in good health. Some clones in this sample may be carry-over from other donors' samples.

The J gene is TRBJ1-1, the V gene TRBV6-6; the D gene is possibly TRBD1 (6 bases). CDR1 is MNHNY and CDR2 is SVGAGI in the germline V gene (reference sequence). This CDR3 comprises 12 residues. Trimming removed 6 bases from V and 6 bases from J, with 11 bases in between. The DNA for the CDR3 is TGTGCCAGCAGACGGGACACCCCTGAAGCTTTCTTT. Its protein is CASRRDTPEAFF.

The J gene is TRBJ2-1, the V gene TRBV5-4; D is unresolved. V shed 2 bases and J shed 4 bases, with 4 bases lying between them. This CDR3 has 12 residues. Per germline, CDR1 SGHNT and CDR2 YYREEE (reference sequence). CDR3 sequence reads: CASSFSYNEQFF. DNA for the CDR3: TGTGCCAGCAGCTTCTCTTACAATGAGCAGTTCTTC.

This clone was detected once. V is TRBV7-6 and J is TRBJ2-3; 10 nucleotides match TRBD1. This CDR3 contains 16 residues. The J segment lost 3 bases and the V segment lost 5 bases, leaving 8 bases of the junction unmatched. Germline CDR1 is SGHVS and CDR2 is FNYEAQ. CDR3 DNA: TGTGCCAGCAGCCCGACAGGGGGCTTTGGGACAGATACGCAGTATTTT. Translation: CASSPTGGFGTDTQYF.

The rearrangement uses TRBV10-3 and TRBJ1-2; 10 bases map to TRBD1. J gave up 8 bases and V 3 bases, and 6 bases lay outside the gene matches. The CDR3 spans 14 residues. CDR1 and CDR2 (germline): ENHRY, SYGVKD. The CDR3 here is CAISEGQGEGGYTF. CDR3 DNA sequence: TGTGCCATCAGTGAAGGACAGGGGGAAGGAGGCTACACCTTC.

This clone was detected only once. This sequence joins TRBV27 and TRBJ2-7; TRBD1 matches at 7 bases. The length of the CDR3 is 13 residues. V was clipped by 3 bases and J by 7 bases; unmatched bases: 6. CDR1 and CDR2 (germline): MNHEY, SMNVEV (reference sequence). CDR3 DNA sequence: TGTGCCAGCAGTTTCAGGGGGTTGGGGGAGCAGTACTTC. Translating it yields CASSFRGLGEQYF.

The chain carries TRBV7-9 and TRBJ1-1; D is possibly TRBD1 (5 bases). V was cut by 3 bases and J by 6 bases, with 14 bases left in between. The CDR3 runs to 14 residues. Germline V lookup: CDR1 SEHNR, CDR2 FQNEAQ (reference sequence). The CDR3 bases are TGTGCCAGCAGCTTCCCAGGGCTCCCCTCTGAAGCTTTCTTT. This translates into CASSFPGLPSEAFF.

This clone showed up just a few times. This CDR3 is also generated by other DNA sequences in the sample. J is TRBJ2-7 and V is TRBV5-4; TRBD2 matches at 8 bases. Per the germline V gene, CDR1 is SGHNT and CDR2 is YYREEE (reference sequence). This CDR3 spans 15 amino acids. The V gene end was trimmed by 4 bases and the J gene end by 0 bases; junction bases not matched to a gene: 6. CDR3 region: CASSPGRGVSYEQYF. The DNA of the CDR3 is TGTGCCAGCAGCCCGGGGCGGGGGGTCTCCTACGAGCAGTACTTC.

V is TRBV5-6 and J is TRBJ2-7; D unclear. Germline loops: CDR1 SGHDT, CDR2 YYEEEE. There are 12 residues in the CDR3. V gave up 0 bases and J gave up 4 bases, with 5 bases separating them. CDR3 residues: CASSLEAYEQYF. CDR3 in DNA: TGTGCCAGCAGCTTGGAAGCTTACGAGCAGTACTTC.

The chain uses TRBV5-1 and TRBJ2-3; D ambiguous. The CDR3 runs 12 residues. The V and J ends lost 0 bases and 6 bases respectively, with 5 bases between them. The germline gives CDR1 SGHRS, CDR2 YFSETQ. The CDR3 DNA reads as TGCGCCAGCAGCTTGGGAGCGGATACGCAGTATTTT. Protein product: CASSLGADTQYF.

This clone was seen only once. This sequence joins TRBV4-2 and TRBJ2-2; a weak D match, TRBD1 (5 bases). The V gene's germline CDR1 is LGHNA and CDR2 YNFKEQ. With 0 bases removed from V and 6 bases from J, the gap between germline ends came to 11 bases. CDR3 length: 15 residues. As DNA, the CDR3 is TGTGCCAGCAGCCAAGACCAGGGTCATGCCGGGGAGCTGTTTTTT. Encoded protein: CASSQDQGHAGELFF.

The chain recombines TRBV7-7 with TRBJ2-7, with 8 bases matching TRBD1. Per germline, CDR1 SSHAT and CDR2 FNYEAQ (reference sequence). Unmatched junction bases numbered 2, after V lost 1 base and J lost 0 bases. The length of the CDR3 is 15 residues. CDR3 DNA: TGTGCCAGCAGCTTAGGGACAGGGAGCTCCTACGAGCAGTACTTC. Translated: CASSLGTGSSYEQYF.

This chain joins TRBV7-2 and TRBJ2-1, with TRBD2 identical over 7 bases. The trim removed 2 bases at V and 3 bases at J, leaving 7 bases unmatched. CDR3 length: 16 amino acids. Germline CDR1 is SGHTA and CDR2 is FQGNSA. CDR3 coding DNA: TGTGCCAGCAGCTTATTCCGCGGGGGAGTCTACAATGAGCAGTTCTTC. Translating it yields CASSLFRGGVYNEQFF.

The genes are TRBV4-1 and TRBJ2-5, with D possibly being TRBD2 (5 bases). This CDR3 region has 16 residues. Germline V lookup: CDR1 MGHRA, CDR2 YSYEKL. The ends were cut back, 3 bases at V and 2 bases at J, with 16 bases in the middle. The CDR3 protein is CASSHSRRGSQETQYF. Written as DNA, the CDR3 is TGCGCCAGCAGCCACTCCCGGCGCGGGTCTCAAGAGACCCAGTACTTC.

The genes are TRBV5-5 and TRBJ1-3; TRBD1 is a possible D gene (6 bases). CDR1 and CDR2 (germline): SGHKS, YYEKEE (reference sequence). V lost 3 bases, J lost 7 bases, and 14 bases lay in between. This CDR3 is 14 amino acids long. The DNA of the CDR3 is TGTGCCAGCAGCTCTACAGGGTGGGAGAACACCATATATTTT. Translating it yields CASSSTGWENTIYF.

This chain uses TRBV5-1 with TRBJ2-1, with 13 nucleotides matching TRBD2. V was pared by 4 bases and J by 6 bases, with 10 bases of the junction left unmatched. This CDR3 is 17 amino acids long. CDR1 and CDR2 (germline): SGHRS, YFSETQ. The CDR3 nucleotides read TGCGCCAGCAGCGGGACTAGCGGGGCCACGGGCTTCAATGAGCAGTTCTTC. Translating gives CASSGTSGATGFNEQFF.

This chain links TRBV2 with TRBJ1-1; D might be TRBD1 (5 bases). The CDR3 contains 12 residues. Trimming stripped 0 bases from V and 9 bases from J, with 8 bases between. Germline V gene sequence: CDR1 SNHLY, CDR2 FYNNEI. The CDR3 region is CASSEAGTKAFF. DNA of the CDR3: TGTGCCAGCAGTGAAGCAGGGACTAAAGCTTTCTTT.

The chain has TRBV7-6 and TRBJ1-5, with 9 positions matching TRBD1. Germline V lookup: CDR1 SGHVS, CDR2 FNYEAQ. The ends lost 5 bases at V and 5 bases at J; junction bases unmatched: 7. The CDR3 spans 15 residues. CDR3 nucleotide sequence: TGTGCCAGCAGCCCCAGGGACAGGGTTCATCAGCCCCAGCATTTT. It translates to CASSPRDRVHQPQHF.

The V and J genes are TRBV5-6 and TRBJ2-1, with 10 bases matching TRBD2. V shed 2 bases and J 3 bases; nucleotides not matched to a gene: 11. The CDR3 runs to 18 residues. Germline V gene data show CDR1 as SGHDT and CDR2 as YYEEEE. The CDR3 region has the DNA TGTGCCAGCAGCTTCGAGGTAGCTAGCGGGAGCCTCTACAATGAGCAGTTCTTC. Protein product: CASSFEVASGSLYNEQFF.

CDR3 in amino acids: CASSVARGTDTQYF. The CDR3, as DNA: TGTGCCAGCAGCGTAGCCCGGGGGACAGATACGCAGTATTTT. The chain combines TRBV9 with TRBJ2-3, with a weak D call TRBD2 (6 bases). The CDR3 extends over 14 amino acids. CDR1 is SGDLS and CDR2 is YYNGEE in the germline V gene. Deletions cut 0 bases from V and 3 bases from J, with 8 bases between.

J is TRBJ2-7 and V is TRBV7-2; perhaps TRBD1 as D (5 bases). Germline V gene sequence: CDR1 SGHTA, CDR2 FQGNSA. CDR3 length equals 18 residues. Trimming removed 5 bases at V and 2 bases at J, with 25 bases between. The CDR3, as DNA: TGTGCCAGCAGCAAAGGGGTAGCTAAGGGGCGATTCGCCTACGAGCAGTACTTC. Translation: CASSKGVAKGRFAYEQYF.

The V and J genes are TRBV25-1 and TRBJ1-1; no clear D. The V and J ends lost 4 bases and 6 bases respectively, with 9 bases between them. Per germline, CDR1 MGHDK and CDR2 SYGVNS. The CDR3 length is 12 residues. The CDR3 region is CASSGLGPEAFF. The CDR3 DNA is TGTGCCAGCAGTGGTCTGGGCCCTGAAGCTTTCTTT. The full variable domain, completed using reference TRBV25-1 and TRBJ1-1, is EADIYQTPRYLVIGTGKKITLECSQTMGHDKMYWYQQDPGMELHLIHYSYGVNSTEKGDLSSESTVSRIRTEHFPLTLESARPSHTSQYLCASSGLGPEAFFGQGTRLTVV.

The gene calls are TRBV5-1 and TRBJ2-1; TRBD1 aligns across 9 bases. This CDR3 comprises 17 residues. V lost 1 base, J lost 7 bases, and 12 bases stayed unmatched. Germline CDR1 and CDR2: SGHRS and YFSETQ. The chain's CDR3 is CASSLRGAGQGRNEQFF. The CDR3 DNA follows: TGCGCCAGCAGCTTGAGAGGAGCGGGACAGGGTCGGAATGAGCAGTTCTTC.

This clone occurred once. The genes are TRBV23-1 and TRBJ2-7, with D uncertain. TRBV23-1 qualifies as an ORF whose function is uncertain. V was clipped by 11 bases and J by 4 bases, with 6 bases between them. This CDR3 has 9 amino acids. This CDR3 is CARSYEQYF. Here the CDR3 DNA reads TGCGCCCGTTCTTACGAGCAGTACTTC.

The table lists this clone with a few counts. This may be a read error: a much more frequent sequence differs by one nucleotide. Distinct nucleotide sequences in the sample also encode this CDR3. This chain links TRBV5-1 with TRBJ2-1, with 10 positions matching TRBD2. V was pared by 4 bases and J by 3 bases, with 1 base of the junction left unmatched. This CDR3 region has 14 residues. Germline CDR1 is SGHRS and CDR2 is YFSETQ. CDR3 DNA sequence: TGCGCCAGCAGCGCTAGCGGGGGCTACAATGAGCAGTTCTTC. Protein sequence: CASSASGGYNEQFF.

By share, this clone ranks as medium-sized. The chain uses TRBV10-3 and TRBJ2-7; D is unclear. This CDR3 region has 14 residues. Germline V gene lookup returns CDR1 ENHRY and CDR2 SYGVKD. The V end was cut by 7 bases, the J end by 1 base, with 14 bases between. The CDR3 protein is CAITETHRSYEQYF. The CDR3 DNA is TGTGCCATCACAGAGACTCACCGGTCCTACGAGCAGTACTTC.

This chain joins TRBV7-3 and TRBJ2-7, with D possibly matching TRBD2 (5 bases). Germline CDR1 reads SGHTA; CDR2 reads FQGTGA. Trimming shortened V by 1 base and J by 5 bases, and 12 bases separated the two germline ends. This CDR3 spans 14 amino acids. The CDR3 sequence is CASSLKSGSHEQYF. In nucleotides, the CDR3 is TGTGCCAGCAGCTTAAAATCGGGATCCCACGAGCAGTACTTC. Combining the CDR3 with reference TRBV7-3 and TRBJ2-7 gives the whole variable domain GAGVSQTPSNKVTEKGKYVELRCDPISGHTALYWYRQSLGQGPEFLIYFQGTGAADDSGLPNDRFFAVRPEGSVSTLKIQRTERGDSAVYLCASSLKSGSHEQYFGPGTRLTVT.

V is TRBV6-6 and J is TRBJ1-3; D is ambiguous. Trimming shortened V by 4 bases and J by 4 bases, and 14 bases separated the two germline ends. The CDR3 contains 15 residues. Germline V gene lookup returns CDR1 MNHNY and CDR2 SVGAGI (reference sequence). In DNA, the CDR3 is TGTGCCAGCAGTTCTTATAGGGAGGAAGGAAACACCATATATTTT. Translation gives CASSSYREEGNTIYF.

This sequence joins TRBV5-1 and TRBJ2-2, with TRBD2 identical over 9 bases. The CDR3 is 16 residues long. Germline CDR1 reads SGHRS; CDR2 reads YFSETQ. The trim removed 3 bases at V and 0 bases at J, leaving 3 bases unmatched. CDR3 sequence (DNA): TGCGCCAGCAGCTCTAGCGGGAAGTCGAACACCGGGGAGCTGTTTTTT. Its protein is CASSSSGKSNTGELFF.

V gene TRBV6-5 combines with J gene TRBJ2-7, with D perhaps TRBD1 (6 bases). The CDR3 contains 16 residues. V lost 4 bases and J lost 5, with 21 bases in between. Germline loops: CDR1 MNHEY, CDR2 SVGAGI. CDR3 amino acids: CASSSPWGPNRNEQYF. The CDR3 bases are TGTGCCAGCAGTTCTCCTTGGGGGCCAAACAGGAACGAGCAGTACTTC.